The 28 T cell receptor beta chains below were found in one sample sequenced in a study of blood T cell repertoires in COVID-19 (dated by TCRdb to the early 2020s). The protocol used for the library was the immunoSEQ multiplex PCR assay. TCRdb carries this immuneACCESS record with in-frame sequences only. Its versions omit some clonotypes, under half of them owing to an unresolved V gene in the studies checked, with the rest unexplained. The sample includes 150,000 to 200,000 clones, with roughly four fifths observed a single time. The biggest ten clones account for about 7.1% of the sample. Sequenced: peripheral blood. These receptors all come from a woman aged 70-85 years with COVID-19, enrolled during active disease.

In this sample, this clone turned up once. The rearrangement links TRBV29-1 to TRBJ1-2; perhaps TRBD1 as D (6 bases). CDR1 is SQVTM and CDR2 is ANQGSEA in the germline V gene. The V end lost 4 bases, the J end lost 2 bases, and 14 bases lay between the germline ends. The CDR3 runs to 14 residues. The CDR3 loop reads CSVVPGTQNYGYTF. DNA of the CDR3: TGCAGCGTTGTACCGGGGACACAAAACTATGGCTACACCTTC.

This clone was seen once. The rearrangement joins TRBV5-1 to TRBJ1-2; 11 bases align to TRBD1. Germline assignment: CDR1 SGHRS and CDR2 YFSETQ. Germline trimming cut 0 bases from V and 8 bases from J; bases unmatched to any gene: 9. The CDR3 totals 16 residues. Here the CDR3 DNA reads TGCGCCAGCAGCTTGGCGTCCGGGACAGGGGGAGGAGGCTACACCTTC. This sequence encodes CASSLASGTGGGGYTF.

This clone has a single count. This chain links TRBV24-1 with TRBJ2-2; TRBD1 agrees at 7 bases. V was clipped by 4 bases and J by 3 bases; unmatched bases: 13. The CDR3 covers 18 residues. CDR1 is KGHDR and CDR2 is SFDVKD in the germline V gene. This CDR3 is CATSDSGGPGQHTGELFF. CDR3 nucleotides: TGTGCCACCAGTGACTCCGGAGGTCCGGGACAGCACACCGGGGAGCTGTTTTTT.

This chain joins TRBV6-5 and TRBJ1-2; a possible D gene is TRBD1 (6 bases). Trimming pared 10 bases from V and 5 bases from J, leaving 20 bases between. The CDR3 runs to 14 residues. CDR1 is MNHEY, CDR2 SVGAGI, per germline. The CDR3 nucleotides are TGTGCCACCAGAGGGGGGGGAGGTGCTTATGGCTACACCTTC. As protein: CATRGGGGAYGYTF.

This clone appeared once. The chain links TRBV19 to TRBJ1-6; TRBD1 matches 10 bases. This CDR3 region has 15 residues. Unmatched junction bases numbered 8, after V lost 8 bases and J lost 7 bases. Per germline, CDR1 LNHDA and CDR2 SQIVND (reference sequence). This chain's CDR3 is CASRTGGTPNSPLHF. The CDR3 nucleotides are TGTGCCAGTCGGACAGGGGGTACCCCCAATTCACCCCTCCACTTT.

The rearrangement uses TRBV7-9 and TRBJ1-1; D may be TRBD1 (6 bases). The germline CDR1 and CDR2 sequences are SEHNR and FQNEAQ (reference sequence). CDR3 length: 16 amino acids. Deletions cut 5 bases from V and 2 bases from J, with 18 bases between. CDR3 sequence (DNA): TGTGCCAGCAGCCCCGATGGGCGGGGGGGCAACACTGAAGCTTTCTTT. It specifies CASSPDGRGGNTEAFF.

The rearrangement links TRBV27 to TRBJ2-5; possible D gene TRBD2, 7 bases. V shed 9 bases and J shed 5 bases, with 22 bases lying between them. Germline loops: CDR1 MNHEY, CDR2 SMNVEV (reference sequence). The CDR3 totals 15 residues. As DNA, the CDR3 is TGTGCCAGTCCCCCCCGGGGGGCGATGGTGGAGACCCAGTACTTC. It specifies CASPPRGAMVETQYF.

This chain links TRBV27 with TRBJ1-1, with a tentative D call TRBD1 (6 bases). V was pared by 3 bases and J by 8 bases, with 16 bases between. Germline V gene sequence: CDR1 MNHEY, CDR2 SMNVEV (reference sequence). CDR3 length: 14 amino acids. The CDR3 DNA sequence: TGTGCCAGCAGTTTTGATTCAGGGGTAGCAGAAGCTTTCTTT. This translates into CASSFDSGVAEAFF.

Note on this clone: Germline and junction disagree at one end, which may indicate a read error. The chain is built from TRBV30 and TRBJ2-7; D uncertain. Germline V gene sequence: CDR1 GTSNPN, CDR2 SVGIG (reference sequence). CDR3 length: 13 amino acids. Here the CDR3 DNA reads TGTGCCTGGAGTGTACGTGGCTCCGACGAGCAGTACTTC. Translation: CAWSVRGSDEQYF.

The chain links TRBV5-4 to TRBJ2-3; no clear D. Germline V gene data show CDR1 as SGHNT and CDR2 as YYREEE (reference sequence). CDR3 length equals 15 residues. Between the trimmed V and J ends, which lost 2 bases and 0 bases, there was a span of 10 bases. The DNA of the CDR3 is TGTGCCAGCAGCTTCTATACGAGCAGCACAGATACGCAGTATTTT. This translates into CASSFYTSSTDTQYF.

This chain connects TRBV2 to TRBJ2-5, with D possibly TRBD1 on 6 matching bases. Germline V gene data show CDR1 as SNHLY and CDR2 as FYNNEI. The CDR3 contains 17 residues. The ends were cut back, 2 bases at V and 7 bases at J, with 23 bases in the middle. CDR3 nucleotide sequence: TGTGCCAGCAGTGAAATAGTTGGGGGCGGCGGTGGCGGGACCCAGTACTTC. Amino acid sequence: CASSEIVGGGGGGTQYF.

This clone is classed as medium-sized. The V call is TRBV19, the J call TRBJ1-2; the D gene is possibly TRBD1 (5 bases). The CDR3 runs to 13 residues. Trimming stripped 3 bases from V and 8 bases from J, with 13 bases between. Germline values: CDR1 LNHDA, CDR2 SQIVND (reference sequence). For the CDR3, the DNA is TGTGCCAGTAGTATTACCCAGGGAAGCGGCTACACCTTC. Its translation is CASSITQGSGYTF.

In this sample, this clone turned up a few times. The chain is built from TRBV2 and TRBJ1-5; D ambiguous. The germline V gene has CDR1 SNHLY and CDR2 FYNNEI. The CDR3 extends over 14 amino acids. V dropped 5 bases and J dropped 2 bases, with 10 bases sitting between them. The chain's CDR3 is CASSLWEGNQPQHF. The CDR3 coding sequence is TGTGCCAGCAGTTTGTGGGAGGGCAATCAGCCCCAGCATTTT.

V and J are TRBV25-1 and TRBJ1-1; the match to TRBD1 covers 8 bases. The germline CDR1 and CDR2 sequences are MGHDK and SYGVNS. The CDR3 sequence is 13 residues long. J was trimmed by 11 bases and V by 5 bases; bases with no gene match: 10. The CDR3 sequence: CASSLGQGLAAFF. The DNA for the CDR3 is TGTGCCAGCAGTCTTGGACAGGGCCTGGCCGCTTTCTTT.

The chain combines TRBV6-2 or TRBV6-3 with TRBJ1-2, with 7 bases lining up with TRBD1. CDR1 and CDR2 (germline): MNHEY, SVGEGT. This CDR3 comprises 14 residues. The junction had 4 bases not matched to a gene; V was cut back by 2 bases and J by 4 bases. The CDR3 nucleotides read TGTGCCAGCAGTTACCAGGGGGAACTCTATGGCTACACCTTC. It translates to CASSYQGELYGYTF.

The table lists this clone with a few counts. J is TRBJ2-2 and V is TRBV5-1; D might be TRBD2 (5 bases). Trimming stripped 1 base from V and 8 bases from J, with 9 bases between. CDR1 is SGHRS, CDR2 YFSETQ, per germline. The CDR3 is 13 amino acids. The CDR3 sequence is CASSLPSLGELFF. The CDR3 coding sequence is TGCGCCAGCAGCTTGCCTAGCCTAGGGGAGCTGTTTTTT.

The rearrangement joins TRBV2 to TRBJ1-1, with D uncertain. The germline V and J ends were trimmed by 7 bases and 3 bases, with 15 bases remaining between them. Germline lookup yields CDR1 SNHLY and CDR2 FYNNEI. The length of the CDR3 is 14 residues. The DNA for the CDR3 is TGTGCCAGCAAAGGGAGGTGGAGCTACACTGAAGCTTTCTTT. It yields the protein CASKGRWSYTEAFF.

This clone qualifies as medium-sized. The chain couples TRBV28 to TRBJ2-2, with 8 bases matching TRBD2. Trimming took 7 bases from V and 2 from J; bases not matched to a gene: 3. Germline V gives CDR1 MDHEN, CDR2 SYDVKM. The CDR3 contains 14 residues. The CDR3, as DNA: TGTGCCAGCAAACTAGCGGCCAACACCGGGGAGCTGTTTTTT. This translates into CASKLAANTGELFF.

The chain joins TRBV28 to TRBJ1-1, with D unclear. Germline V gene sequence: CDR1 MDHEN, CDR2 SYDVKM. The CDR3 consists of 14 residues. Trimming cost V 5 bases and J 1 base, with 11 bases left between them. The DNA of the CDR3 is TGTGCCAGCAGTCCCCTAGACCAGAACACTGAAGCTTTCTTT. Encoded protein: CASSPLDQNTEAFF. The full variable domain, completed using reference TRBV28 and TRBJ1-1, is DVKVTQSSRYLVKRTGEKVFLECVQDMDHENMFWYRQDPGLGLRLIYFSYDVKMKEKGDIPEGYSVSREKKERFSLILESASTNQTSMYLCASSPLDQNTEAFFGQGTRLTVV.

The chain couples TRBV7-2 to TRBJ2-3; 7 nucleotides line up with TRBD1. With V trimmed by 5 bases and J by 4 bases, 12 bases remained unmatched. From germline, CDR1 is SGHTA and CDR2 FQGNSA. The CDR3 has 16 amino acids. This CDR3 reads CASSTLRQGGADTQYF. CDR3 coding DNA: TGTGCCAGCAGCACCCTTCGACAGGGTGGTGCAGATACGCAGTATTTT.

This clone turned up a few times. The chain couples TRBV2 to TRBJ1-2; no firm D call. The CDR3 sequence is 15 residues long. The V end was cut by 4 bases, the J end by 4 bases, with 16 bases between. Per germline, CDR1 SNHLY and CDR2 FYNNEI. CDR3 amino acids: CASSAQVRVGYGYTF. The DNA for the CDR3 is TGTGCCAGCAGTGCCCAAGTGAGAGTCGGCTATGGCTACACCTTC.

The chain joins TRBV4-1 to TRBJ2-5; 7 bases agree with TRBD1. V shed 2 bases, J shed 3 bases, and the junction held 6 bases outside the gene matches. The CDR3 consists of 15 residues. Germline V gene sequence: CDR1 MGHRA, CDR2 YSYEKL. In nucleotides, the CDR3 is TGCGCCAGCAGCCAATTTGACAGGGACAAAGAGACCCAGTACTTC. This codes for CASSQFDRDKETQYF.

V usage is TRBV30 and J usage is TRBJ1-1; the D is unclear. The CDR3 has 10 amino acids. Germline-derived CDR1 and CDR2 are GTSNPN and SVGIG (reference sequence). V gave up 4 bases and J gave up 12 bases, with 12 bases separating them. CDR3 residues: CAWTGRGTFF. The CDR3 DNA is TGTGCCTGGACGGGGAGAGGGACTTTCTTT.

This chain joins TRBV10-3 and TRBJ2-2; perhaps TRBD1 as D (6 bases). V was pared by 3 bases and J by 6 bases, with 11 bases between. This CDR3 comprises 14 residues. Germline values: CDR1 ENHRY, CDR2 SYGVKD. The DNA of the CDR3 is TGTGCCATCAGTGATTCCAGGGGTCCCGGGGAGCTGTTTTTT. This codes for CAISDSRGPGELFF.

The chain combines TRBV7-2 with TRBJ2-1; perhaps TRBD2 as D (6 bases). The CDR3 consists of 15 residues. The V gene's germline CDR1 is SGHTA and CDR2 FQGNSA. Trimming pared 2 bases from V and 2 bases from J, leaving 10 bases between. CDR3 in DNA: TGTGCCAGCAGCTTACCGGGCGGGGCCTACAATGAGCAGTTCTTC. This translates into CASSLPGGAYNEQFF.

This sequence joins TRBV29-1 and TRBJ2-1; TRBD1 aligns across 8 bases. J gave up 8 bases and V 4 bases, and 1 base lay outside the gene matches. Per germline, CDR1 SQVTM and CDR2 ANQGSEA. This CDR3 region has 11 residues. CDR3 sequence: CSVGTGHEQFF. The CDR3 DNA sequence: TGCAGCGTTGGGACAGGGCATGAGCAGTTCTTC.

This chain links TRBV19 with TRBJ2-5, with 8 bases aligning to TRBD1. This CDR3 is built from 15 residues. Per the germline V gene, CDR1 is LNHDA and CDR2 is SQIVND (reference sequence). With 7 bases clipped from V and 5 bases from J, the junction kept 12 bases outside the gene matches. CDR3 protein: CASKSGQGRGETQYF. The CDR3 DNA sequence: TGTGCCAGTAAAAGCGGACAGGGTCGAGGTGAGACCCAGTACTTC.

The table lists this clone with a count of one. The chain joins TRBV6-2 or TRBV6-3 to TRBJ1-3; possible D gene TRBD1, 6 bases. The CDR3 covers 16 residues. Germline CDR1 is MNHEY and CDR2 is SVGEGT. The ends were cut back, 3 bases at V and 0 bases at J, with 12 bases in the middle. As DNA, the CDR3 is TGTGCCAGCAGTTATGGGACAACCTACTCTGGAAACACCATATATTTT. Translation gives CASSYGTTYSGNTIYF.